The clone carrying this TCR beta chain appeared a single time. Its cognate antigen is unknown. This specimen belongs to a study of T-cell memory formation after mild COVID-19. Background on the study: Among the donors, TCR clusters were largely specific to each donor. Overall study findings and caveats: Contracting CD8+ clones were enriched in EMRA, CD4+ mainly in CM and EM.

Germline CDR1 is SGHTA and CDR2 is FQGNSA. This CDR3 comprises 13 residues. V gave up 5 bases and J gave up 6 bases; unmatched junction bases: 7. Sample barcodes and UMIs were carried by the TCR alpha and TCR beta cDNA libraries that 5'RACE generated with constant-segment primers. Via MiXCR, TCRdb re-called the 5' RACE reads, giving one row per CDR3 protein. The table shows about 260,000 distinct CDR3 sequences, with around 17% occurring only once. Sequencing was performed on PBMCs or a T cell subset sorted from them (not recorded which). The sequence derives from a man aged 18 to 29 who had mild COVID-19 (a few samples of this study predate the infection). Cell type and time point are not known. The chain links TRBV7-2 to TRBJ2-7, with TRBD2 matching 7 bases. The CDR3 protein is CASSLSGAGEQYV. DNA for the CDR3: TGTGCCAGCAGCCTAAGCGGGGCCGGCGAGCAGTACGTC.